This is a list of T cell receptor beta chains from one sample in a study of blood T cell repertoires in COVID-19. Sequencing used immunoSEQ multiplex PCR; TCRdb keeps in-frame clones, though not all of them. The repertoire includes over 600,000 clones, 85% to 90% of them detected once, and under 0.3% sits in the top ten. The source material was peripheral blood. Every receptor here comes from a woman between 18 and 29 years old with acute or convalescent COVID-19. The CDR3 runs from the conserved cysteine through the conserved F or W. The D gene is left open where the match is weak. Clone sizes are given selectively: once, few, many, or a class where the clone is expanded.

cdr3_nt: TGCGCCAGCAGCTTGGAGCCCGCTACTAGCGGGGGCAAACAAGAGACCCAGTACTTC
cdr3_aa: CASSLEPATSGGKQETQYF
v_call: TRBV5-1
j_call: TRBJ2-5
d_call: TRBD2
clone_size: .

cdr3_nt: TGCGCCAGCAGCTTGGAGTCCCAGTCGAACACTGAAGCTTTCTTT
cdr3_aa: CASSLESQSNTEAFF
v_call: TRBV5-1
j_call: TRBJ1-1
d_call: .
clone_size: .

cdr3_nt: TGTGCCAGCAGCTTAAGGGTGTGGGGCGGGGACAATGAGCAGTTCTTC
cdr3_aa: CASSLRVWGGDNEQFF
v_call: TRBV7-2
j_call: TRBJ2-1
d_call: .
clone_size: .

cdr3_nt: TGTGCCAGTAGTCCCCGGGACAGGACGACTTTGAACACTGAAGCTTTCTTT
cdr3_aa: CASSPRDRTTLNTEAFF
v_call: TRBV19
j_call: TRBJ1-1
d_call: TRBD1
clone_size: few

cdr3_nt: TGTGCCAGCAGTTATCAGACAGGCGGCTACACCTTC
cdr3_aa: CASSYQTGGYTF
v_call: TRBV2
j_call: TRBJ1-2
d_call: .
clone_size: .

cdr3_nt: TGTGCCAGCAGCTCCCCGGCGGGGGGCACCACAGATACGCAGTATTTT
cdr3_aa: CASSSPAGGTTDTQYF
v_call: TRBV9
j_call: TRBJ2-3
d_call: TRBD2
clone_size: .

cdr3_nt: TGTGCCAGCAGTTACTCTCCGGACAGGGGGTCTGGCTACACCTTC
cdr3_aa: CASSYSPDRGSGYTF
v_call: TRBV6-6
j_call: TRBJ1-2
d_call: TRBD1
clone_size: .

cdr3_nt: TGCGCCAGCAGCTTGGTTAGGAGGGGCACCGGGGAGCTGTTTTTT
cdr3_aa: CASSLVRRGTGELFF
v_call: TRBV5-1
j_call: TRBJ2-2
d_call: .
clone_size: .

cdr3_nt: TGTGCCAGCACCTCCGGGAAGCTATCCTACGAGCAGTACTTC
cdr3_aa: CASTSGKLSYEQYF
v_call: TRBV21-1
j_call: TRBJ2-7
d_call: .
clone_size: .

cdr3_nt: TGTGCCAGCCTCCCGGGACAGAAGAGAAACACTGAAGCTTTCTTT
cdr3_aa: CASLPGQKRNTEAFF
v_call: TRBV19
j_call: TRBJ1-1
d_call: TRBD1
clone_size: .

cdr3_nt: TGTGCCAGCAGCTTGCGGACGGAGGCCTACGAGCAGTACTTC
cdr3_aa: CASSLRTEAYEQYF
v_call: TRBV5-4
j_call: TRBJ2-7
d_call: .
clone_size: .

cdr3_nt: TGTGCCAGCAACGACAGGGTGCCTGGAAACACCATATATTTT
cdr3_aa: CASNDRVPGNTIYF
v_call: TRBV2
j_call: TRBJ1-3
d_call: TRBD1
clone_size: .

cdr3_nt: TGTGCCAGCAGTTACCCTAGCGGGGGCCGTAGCTCCTACGAGCAGTACTTC
cdr3_aa: CASSYPSGGRSSYEQYF
v_call: TRBV6-2/TRBV6-3
j_call: TRBJ2-7
d_call: TRBD2
clone_size: .

cdr3_nt: TGTGCCAGCAGCCAAGGAGGGGGACATGGCTACACCTTC
cdr3_aa: CASSQGGGHGYTF
v_call: TRBV3-1/TRBV3-2
j_call: TRBJ1-2
d_call: .
clone_size: .

cdr3_nt: TGTGCCAGCAGCTTGGTTGCACGTCGGGAGGTCACCGGGGAGCTGTTTTTT
cdr3_aa: CASSLVARREVTGELFF
v_call: TRBV5-5
j_call: TRBJ2-2
d_call: TRBD2
clone_size: .

cdr3_nt: TGTGCCAGCAGTTACACCCACAGGGTTTCACCCCTCCACTTT
cdr3_aa: CASSYTHRVSPLHF
v_call: TRBV6-5
j_call: TRBJ1-6
d_call: .
clone_size: .

cdr3_nt: TGTGCCACTCGGACTAGCGGGGGGGCTGGGGCCAACGTCCTGACTTTC
cdr3_aa: CATRTSGGAGANVLTF
v_call: TRBV10-3
j_call: TRBJ2-6
d_call: TRBD2
clone_size: .

cdr3_nt: TGCGCCAGCAGGCCACCCGGGACAGGGGGCACCGGGGAGCTGTTTTTT
cdr3_aa: CASRPPGTGGTGELFF
v_call: TRBV5-1
j_call: TRBJ2-2
d_call: TRBD1
clone_size: once

cdr3_nt: TGCGCCAGCAGCCGAACCGGGGGAACGGGTGGCTACACCTTC
cdr3_aa: CASSRTGGTGGYTF
v_call: TRBV4-3
j_call: TRBJ1-2
d_call: .
clone_size: .

cdr3_nt: TGTGCCAGCAGTTTATCACGGGGTCCCTCCTACAATGAGCAGTTCTTC
cdr3_aa: CASSLSRGPSYNEQFF
v_call: TRBV27
j_call: TRBJ2-1
d_call: .
clone_size: .

cdr3_nt: TGTGCCAGCAGTTCGGGACAGGGACCCTACGAGCAGTACTTC
cdr3_aa: CASSSGQGPYEQYF
v_call: TRBV27
j_call: TRBJ2-7
d_call: TRBD1
clone_size: .

cdr3_nt: TGTGCCAGCAGCTCCGGGGGGGACGGCTTATTTTATGGCTACACCTTC
cdr3_aa: CASSSGGDGLFYGYTF
v_call: TRBV6-2/TRBV6-3
j_call: TRBJ1-2
d_call: .
clone_size: .

cdr3_nt: TGTGCCAGCAGGCAGACAGTCACCGGGGAGCTGTTTTTT
cdr3_aa: CASRQTVTGELFF
v_call: TRBV6-5
j_call: TRBJ2-2
d_call: .
clone_size: .

cdr3_nt: TGTGCCTGGAGTGTAGGTGGCGGTCGCACAGATACGCAGTATTTT
cdr3_aa: CAWSVGGGRTDTQYF
v_call: TRBV30
j_call: TRBJ2-3
d_call: .
clone_size: .

cdr3_nt: TGTGCCAGCAGCTTCGGAGAAGGTACTGACTATGGCTACACCTTC
cdr3_aa: CASSFGEGTDYGYTF
v_call: TRBV7-2
j_call: TRBJ1-2
d_call: .
clone_size: .